Given below is one TCR beta chain in context. Its ends do not fully match the called genes, so a read error is possible. The data originate from a study of T cell changes during pregnancy in multiple sclerosis. Clones were sequenced by immunoSEQ multiplex PCR, and TCRdb holds only the in-frame ones, with some missing. The profile shows about 77,000 clones, about 93% of them singletons. The CDR3 is made up of 17 amino acids. Germline CDR1 and CDR2: SSHAT and FNYEAQ (reference sequence). The sample was peripheral blood, taken after pregnancy. This receptor was identified in a female donor in good health, enrolled as a control in a pregnancy study. The chain combines TRBV7-7 with TRBJ2-5; D possibly corresponds to TRBD2 (7 bases). CDR3 region: CASSLNRRGGHQETQYF. The CDR3, as DNA: TGTGCTAGCAGCTTAAACCGCCGCGGGGGCCATCAAGAGACCCAGTACTTC.